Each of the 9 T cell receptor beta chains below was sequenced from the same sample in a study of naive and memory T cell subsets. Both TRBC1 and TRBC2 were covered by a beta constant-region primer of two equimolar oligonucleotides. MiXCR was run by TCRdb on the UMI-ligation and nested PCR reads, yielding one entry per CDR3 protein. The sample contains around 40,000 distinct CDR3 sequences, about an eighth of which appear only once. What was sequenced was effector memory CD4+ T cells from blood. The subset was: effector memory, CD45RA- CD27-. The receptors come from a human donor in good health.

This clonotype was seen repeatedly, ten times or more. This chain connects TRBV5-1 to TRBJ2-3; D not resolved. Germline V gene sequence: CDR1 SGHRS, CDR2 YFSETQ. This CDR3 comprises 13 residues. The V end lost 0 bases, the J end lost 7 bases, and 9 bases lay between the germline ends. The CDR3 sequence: CASSLEGSNTQYF. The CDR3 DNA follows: TGCGCCAGCAGCTTGGAAGGGTCGAATACGCAGTATTTT.

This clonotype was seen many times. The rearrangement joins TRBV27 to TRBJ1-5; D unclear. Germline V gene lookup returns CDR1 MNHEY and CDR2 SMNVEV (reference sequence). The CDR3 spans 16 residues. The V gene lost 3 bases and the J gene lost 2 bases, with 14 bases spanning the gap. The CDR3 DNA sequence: TGTGCCAGCAGTTTGGGCTGGGGAGGGCGCAATCAGCCCCAGCATTTT. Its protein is CASSLGWGGRNQPQHF.

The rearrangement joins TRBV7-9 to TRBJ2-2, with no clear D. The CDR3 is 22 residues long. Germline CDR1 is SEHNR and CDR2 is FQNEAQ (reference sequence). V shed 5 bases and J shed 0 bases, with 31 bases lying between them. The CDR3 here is CASSTRLWLPPAKPTNTGELFF. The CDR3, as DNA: TGTGCCAGCAGCACCCGCTTGTGGTTGCCACCTGCTAAACCCACGAACACCGGGGAGCTGTTTTTT.

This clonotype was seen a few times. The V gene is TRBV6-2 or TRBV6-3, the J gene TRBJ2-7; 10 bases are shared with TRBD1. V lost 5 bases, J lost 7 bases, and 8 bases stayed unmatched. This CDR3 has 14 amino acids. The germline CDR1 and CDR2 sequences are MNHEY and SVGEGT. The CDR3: CASSQIRDRGEQYF. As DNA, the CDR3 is TGTGCCAGCAGTCAAATCCGGGACAGGGGAGAGCAGTACTTC.

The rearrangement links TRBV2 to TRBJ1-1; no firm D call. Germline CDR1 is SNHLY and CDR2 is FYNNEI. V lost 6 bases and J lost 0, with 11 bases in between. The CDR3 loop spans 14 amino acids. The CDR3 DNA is TGTGCCAGCAGACTGATTACGGTGAACACTGAAGCTTTCTTT. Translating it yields CASRLITVNTEAFF.

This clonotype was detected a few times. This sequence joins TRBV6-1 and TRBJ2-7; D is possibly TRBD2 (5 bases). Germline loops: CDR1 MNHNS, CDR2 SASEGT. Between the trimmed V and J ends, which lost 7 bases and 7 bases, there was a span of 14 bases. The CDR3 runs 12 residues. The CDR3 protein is CASTWERREQYF. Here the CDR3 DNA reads TGTGCCAGCACATGGGAGAGGAGGGAGCAGTACTTC.

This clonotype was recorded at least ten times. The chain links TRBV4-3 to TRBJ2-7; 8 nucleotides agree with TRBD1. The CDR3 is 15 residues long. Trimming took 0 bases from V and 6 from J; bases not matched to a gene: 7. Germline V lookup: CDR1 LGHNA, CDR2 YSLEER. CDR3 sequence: CASSQEGTGQGEQYF. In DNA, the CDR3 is TGCGCCAGCAGCCAAGAAGGGACAGGACAAGGCGAGCAGTACTTC.

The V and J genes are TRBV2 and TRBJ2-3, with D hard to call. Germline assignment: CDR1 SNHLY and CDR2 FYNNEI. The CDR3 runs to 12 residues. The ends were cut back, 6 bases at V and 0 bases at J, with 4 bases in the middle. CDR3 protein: CASRTSTDTQYF. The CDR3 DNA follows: TGTGCCAGCAGGACTAGCACAGATACGCAGTATTTT.

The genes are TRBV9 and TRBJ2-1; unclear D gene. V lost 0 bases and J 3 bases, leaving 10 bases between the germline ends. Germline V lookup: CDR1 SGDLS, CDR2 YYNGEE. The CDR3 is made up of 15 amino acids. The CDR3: CASSVGAENYNEQFF. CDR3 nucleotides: TGTGCCAGCAGCGTAGGCGCGGAGAACTACAATGAGCAGTTCTTC.